This T cell receptor (beta chain) was sequenced during a study of T cell responses to AZD1222 COVID-19 vaccine. Germline-derived CDR1 and CDR2 are LNHDA and SQIVND (reference sequence). The CDR3 is 14 residues long. V gave up 4 bases and J gave up 6 bases, with 16 bases separating them. Assay used: immunoSEQ multiplex PCR; TCRdb lists only in-frame clones, some missing. The sample consists of some 150,000 clones, approximately 86% of them appearing once. The sequenced sample was peripheral blood, obtained after recovery from COVID-19. The chain links TRBV19 to TRBJ2-7; the D gene is possibly TRBD1 (6 bases). The source is an adult who had recovered from COVID-19. CDR3 in DNA: TGTGCCAGTAGTAGCCGGGACACTAATCCCGAGCAGTACTTC. It specifies CASSSRDTNPEQYF. The entire variable domain, with the rest obtained from reference TRBV19 and TRBJ2-7, is as follows: DGGITQSPKYLFRKEGQNVTLSCEQNLNHDAMYWYRQDPGQGLRLIYYSQIVNDFQKGDIAEGYSVSREKKESFPLTVTSAQKNPTAFYLCASSSRDTNPEQYFGPGTRLTVT.